The 26 T cell receptor beta chains below all came from one sample that was sequenced in a study of T-cell reconstitution after alpha-beta-depleted transplantation in children. The TCRbeta library was prepared with unique molecular identifiers. TCRdb passed the PCR reads through MiXCR, listing each CDR3 protein once. This table holds some 550,000 distinct CDR3 sequences, about 16% found once. The specimen was PBMCs from the stem cell graft donor, collected from the stem cell graft. The receptors shown here come from a human donor who donated a stem cell graft to a child with acute lymphoblastic leukemia.

This clonotype appeared a few times. The chain links TRBV5-1 to TRBJ2-3; 10 positions match TRBD2. J was trimmed by 0 bases and V by 6 bases; bases with no gene match: 4. CDR1 is SGHRS and CDR2 is YFSETQ in the germline V gene. The CDR3 is 15 residues long. CDR3 coding DNA: TGCGCCAGCAAACTAGCGGGGCCAAGCACAGATACGCAGTATTTT. Its protein product is CASKLAGPSTDTQYF.

This sequence joins TRBV7-3 and TRBJ2-7; 9 bases are shared with TRBD1. V lost 5 bases and J lost 5; bases outside the gene matches: 13. The V gene's germline CDR1 is SGHTA and CDR2 FQGTGA. The CDR3 has 16 residues. The CDR3 region is CASSGISQGAKNEQYF. The CDR3 bases are TGTGCCAGCAGCGGGATTTCACAGGGGGCAAAAAACGAGCAGTACTTC.

This clonotype was detected a few times. The chain has TRBV5-1 and TRBJ2-3; a weak D match, TRBD2 (7 bases). The CDR3 has 15 residues. The germline gives CDR1 SGHRS, CDR2 YFSETQ. V shed 4 bases and J shed 5 bases, with 17 bases lying between them. This chain's CDR3 is CASSGKVGGGDTQYF. CDR3 DNA sequence: TGCGCCAGCAGCGGCAAAGTAGGGGGGGGAGATACGCAGTATTTT.

J is TRBJ1-2 and V is TRBV12-3 or TRBV12-4; 8 nucleotides match TRBD1. The CDR3 spans 14 residues. With V trimmed by 7 bases and J by 8 bases, 12 bases remained unmatched. CDR3 sequence reads: CASIVGQGSGGYTF. CDR3 DNA: TGTGCCAGCATTGTCGGACAGGGAAGTGGCGGCTACACCTTC.

This clonotype was counted only a few times. Its ends do not fully match the called genes, so a read error is possible. The chain couples TRBV12-3 or TRBV12-4 to TRBJ1-1; D remains ambiguous. CDR3 size: 12 residues. The CDR3 loop is CATSIYNTEAFF. The CDR3 region has the DNA TGTGCCACCAGTATTTACAACACTGAAGCTTTCTTT.

This rearrangement joins TRBV7-7 to TRBJ2-7; 10 nucleotides align to TRBD1. This CDR3 is built from 15 residues. Losses at the gene ends were 5 bases for V and 4 bases for J; bases not matched to a gene: 8. Germline-derived CDR1 and CDR2 are SSHAT and FNYEAQ (reference sequence). The CDR3 nucleotides read TGTGCCAGCAGCATCCCCGGGACAGGGGCTTACGAGCAGTACTTC. This gives the protein CASSIPGTGAYEQYF.

This clonotype was detected a few times. The J gene is TRBJ2-1, the V gene TRBV5-1; 10 bases fit TRBD2. Per the germline V gene, CDR1 is SGHRS and CDR2 is YFSETQ. V shed 3 bases, J shed 8 bases, and the junction held 8 bases outside the gene matches. The CDR3 length is 15 residues. The CDR3, as DNA: TGCGCCAGCAGCTCCCGTAAGCGGGAGGGGTATGAGCAGTTCTTC. Protein: CASSSRKREGYEQFF.

J is TRBJ2-7 and V is TRBV9; TRBD2 might be the D (5 bases). From germline, CDR1 is SGDLS and CDR2 YYNGEE. V lost 0 bases, J lost 2 bases, and 9 bases lay in between. CDR3 length: 14 residues. The CDR3 loop reads CASSVAYGAYEQYF. In nucleotides, the CDR3 is TGTGCCAGCAGCGTAGCGTACGGGGCCTACGAGCAGTACTTC.

In its sample, this clonotype was seen a few times. V usage is TRBV7-9 and J usage is TRBJ1-2; D uncertain. Trimming stripped 1 base from V and 4 bases from J, with 10 bases between. Per the germline V gene, CDR1 is SEHNR and CDR2 is FQNEAQ (reference sequence). The CDR3 covers 14 residues. CDR3 nucleotide sequence: TGTGCCAGCAGCTTAGGAGGGCCGGGCTATGGCTACACCTTC. Its protein product is CASSLGGPGYGYTF. Together with reference TRBV7-9 and TRBJ1-2, the CDR3 gives the full variable domain: DTGVSQNPRHKITKRGQNVTFRCDPISEHNRLYWYRQTLGQGPEFLTYFQNEAQLEKSRLLSDRFSAERPKGSFSTLEIQRTEQGDSAMYLCASSLGGPGYGYTFGSGTRLTVV.

The chain is built from TRBV12-3 or TRBV12-4 and TRBJ2-5, with TRBD2 as a possible D gene (6 bases). The V end lost 7 bases, the J end lost 2 bases, and 11 bases lay between the germline ends. The CDR3 loop spans 13 amino acids. The CDR3 nucleotides are TGTGCCAGCACGCGTCTAGCGCAAGAGACCCAGTACTTC. Translating gives CASTRLAQETQYF.

CDR3 sequence reads: CASSPPPSGRAWGRAEQFF. The CDR3, as DNA: TGTGCCAGCTCACCACCGCCCAGCGGGAGGGCCTGGGGACGCGCTGAGCAGTTCTTC. The chain combines TRBV18 with TRBJ2-1; 10 positions match TRBD2. From germline, CDR1 is KGHSH and CDR2 LQKENI. The V and J ends lost 0 bases and 9 bases, in that order; junction bases with no gene match: 17. The CDR3 runs 19 residues.

In its sample, this clonotype was seen a few times. V is TRBV9 and J is TRBJ1-3; no clear D gene. CDR1 SGDLS and CDR2 YYNGEE come from the germline V gene. The CDR3 sequence is 14 residues long. V shed 0 bases and J shed 0 bases, with 4 bases lying between them. CDR3 in amino acids: CASSVAGSGNTIYF. In DNA, the CDR3 is TGTGCCAGCAGCGTAGCAGGCTCTGGAAACACCATATATTTT.

The chain carries TRBV12-3 or TRBV12-4 and TRBJ1-5; 10 bases match TRBD1. CDR3 size: 19 residues. The trim removed 1 base at V and 0 bases at J, leaving 9 bases unmatched. CDR3 protein: CASSLDAGGQGYSNQPQHF. The CDR3 DNA sequence: TGTGCCAGCAGTTTAGACGCGGGGGGACAGGGGTATAGCAATCAGCCCCAGCATTTT.

The chain recombines TRBV28 with TRBJ2-1; the D gene could be TRBD1 or TRBD2 (5 bases each). Germline V gene lookup returns CDR1 MDHEN and CDR2 SYDVKM. There are 17 residues in the CDR3. V lost 5 bases to trimming and J lost 10 bases, with 27 bases between them. The CDR3 region has the DNA TGTGCCAGCAGTGCGCGTTCTGGCCTCCGGGACCCGCAAGAGCAGTTCTTC. The encoded protein is CASSARSGLRDPQEQFF.

V gene TRBV15 combines with J gene TRBJ1-5; D gene unclear. The V gene lost 0 bases and the J gene lost 6 bases, with 15 bases spanning the gap. The CDR3 spans 16 residues. Germline V gene data show CDR1 as LNHNV and CDR2 as YYDKDF (reference sequence). The CDR3 region is CATSRDWPGYGQPQHF. The CDR3 DNA sequence: TGTGCCACCAGCAGAGATTGGCCGGGGTACGGTCAGCCCCAGCATTTT.

V is TRBV5-1 and J is TRBJ1-5; D ambiguous. This CDR3 has 13 residues. The ends were cut back, 1 base at V and 5 bases at J, with 7 bases in the middle. The V gene's germline CDR1 is SGHRS and CDR2 YFSETQ. DNA of the CDR3: TGCGCCAGCAGCTTGACAGCTGATCAGCCCCAGCATTTT. It yields the protein CASSLTADQPQHF.

The chain combines TRBV4-2 with TRBJ2-5; TRBD2 is a possible D gene (5 bases). CDR1 and CDR2 (germline): LGHNA, YNFKEQ. The length of the CDR3 is 14 residues. Trimming left V 3 bases short and J 1 base short, with 9 bases between. The CDR3, as DNA: TGTGCCAGCAGCCAGGTAGCGAGCCAAGAGACCCAGTACTTC. This codes for CASSQVASQETQYF.

The genes are TRBV5-1 and TRBJ1-6; no clear D. The CDR3 runs to 16 residues. Germline loops: CDR1 SGHRS, CDR2 YFSETQ. Trimming removed 4 bases from V and 0 bases from J, with 11 bases in between. The CDR3 nucleotides are TGCGCCAGCAGCCCTGAAGCCGTCTCCTATAATTCACCCCTCCACTTT. Translation gives CASSPEAVSYNSPLHF.

The chain links TRBV7-8 to TRBJ2-5, with 10 nucleotides matching TRBD1. The CDR3 is 15 residues long. Germline values: CDR1 SGHVS, CDR2 FQNEAQ. Losses at the gene ends were 4 bases for V and 5 bases for J; bases not matched to a gene: 7. The CDR3 DNA reads TGTGCCAGCAGCTCCCACAGGACAGGGGGGGAGACCCAGTACTTC. Translated, it gives CASSSHRTGGETQYF.

This clonotype has a handful of counts. The genes are TRBV4-1 and TRBJ1-2; 8 bases agree with TRBD1. V was clipped by 0 bases and J by 8 bases; unmatched bases: 8. The CDR3 loop spans 15 amino acids. The germline gives CDR1 MGHRA, CDR2 YSYEKL. CDR3 coding DNA: TGCGCCAGCAGCCAAGAGCCGGGACAGGTATTCGGCTACACCTTC. This sequence encodes CASSQEPGQVFGYTF.

V usage is TRBV2 and J usage is TRBJ2-3; possibly TRBD2 for D (5 bases). Germline CDR1 SNHLY, CDR2 FYNNEI. The CDR3 contains 16 residues. V lost 0 bases and J 1 base, leaving 11 bases between the germline ends. In nucleotides, the CDR3 is TGTGCCAGCAGTGAAGCGCGGTTGGGAGGCACAGATACGCAGTATTTT. Translating it yields CASSEARLGGTDTQYF.

The J gene is TRBJ1-6, the V gene TRBV7-8; D remains unclear. Deletions cut 5 bases from V and 10 bases from J, with 6 bases between. The CDR3 has 11 amino acids. From germline, CDR1 is SGHVS and CDR2 FQNEAQ. CDR3 protein: CASSHNSPLHF. The CDR3 DNA reads as TGTGCCAGCAGCCACAACTCACCCCTCCACTTT.

V and J are TRBV24-1 and TRBJ2-1; 11 bases fit TRBD1. CDR1 and CDR2 (germline): KGHDR, SFDVKD. Trimming removed 0 bases from V and 8 bases from J; junction bases left unmatched: 2. The CDR3 is 15 amino acids. CDR3 DNA: TGTGCCACCAGTGATTTGGGACAGGGGGCCTATGAGCAGTTCTTC. Residues: CATSDLGQGAYEQFF.

This chain joins TRBV27 and TRBJ2-5, with TRBD1 matching over 11 bases. Looked up from germline, CDR1 is MNHEY and CDR2 is SMNVEV (reference sequence). J was trimmed by 4 bases and V by 5 bases; bases with no gene match: 6. This CDR3 comprises 15 residues. The CDR3 is CASSPGQGARETQYF. The CDR3 DNA is TGTGCCAGCAGTCCAGGACAGGGGGCGCGAGAGACCCAGTACTTC.

This chain's CDR3 is CSARGDSTYEQYF. The DNA of the CDR3 is TGCAGTGCTAGAGGGGACAGCACCTACGAGCAGTACTTC. The V and J genes are TRBV20-1 and TRBJ2-7; TRBD1 agrees at 7 bases. The germline gives CDR1 DFQATT, CDR2 SNEGSKA (reference sequence). The CDR3 covers 13 residues. V gave up 1 base and J gave up 2 bases; unmatched junction bases: 2.

This clonotype appeared a few times. The chain has TRBV11-2 and TRBJ2-1; D remains unclear. Trimming stripped 1 base from V and 6 bases from J, with 10 bases between. CDR1 and CDR2 from the germline V gene are SGHAT and FQNNGV. The CDR3 extends over 14 amino acids. CDR3 DNA: TGTGCCAGCAGCTTAGGGGTTCGTCCCAATGAGCAGTTCTTC. Protein sequence: CASSLGVRPNEQFF. The full variable domain, in which reference TRBV11-2 and TRBJ2-1 provide the parts outside the CDR3, is EAGVAQSPRYKIIEKRQSVAFWCNPISGHATLYWYQQILGQGPKLLIQFQNNGVVDDSQLPKDRFSAERLKGVDSTLKIQPAKLEDSAVYLCASSLGVRPNEQFFGPGTRLTVL.